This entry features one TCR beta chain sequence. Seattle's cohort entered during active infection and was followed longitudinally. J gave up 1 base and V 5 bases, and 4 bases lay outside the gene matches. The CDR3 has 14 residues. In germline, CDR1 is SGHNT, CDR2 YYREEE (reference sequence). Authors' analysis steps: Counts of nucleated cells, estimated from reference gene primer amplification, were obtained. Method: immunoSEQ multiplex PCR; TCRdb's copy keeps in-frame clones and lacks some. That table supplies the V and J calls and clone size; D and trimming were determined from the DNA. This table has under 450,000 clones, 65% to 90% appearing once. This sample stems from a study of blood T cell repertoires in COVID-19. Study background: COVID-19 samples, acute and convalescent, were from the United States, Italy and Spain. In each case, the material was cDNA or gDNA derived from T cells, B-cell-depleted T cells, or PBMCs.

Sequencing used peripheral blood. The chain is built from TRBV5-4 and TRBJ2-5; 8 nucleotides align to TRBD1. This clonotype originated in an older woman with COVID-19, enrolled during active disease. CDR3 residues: CASSKGQAQETQYF. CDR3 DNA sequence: TGTGCCAGCAGTAAGGGACAGGCCCAAGAGACCCAGTACTTC. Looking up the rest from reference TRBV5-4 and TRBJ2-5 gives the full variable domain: ETGVTQSPTHLIKTRGQQVTLRCSSQSGHNTVSWYQQALGQGPQFIFQYYREEENGRGNFPPRFSGLQFPNYSSELNVNALELDDSALYLCASSKGQAQETQYFGPGTRLLVL.